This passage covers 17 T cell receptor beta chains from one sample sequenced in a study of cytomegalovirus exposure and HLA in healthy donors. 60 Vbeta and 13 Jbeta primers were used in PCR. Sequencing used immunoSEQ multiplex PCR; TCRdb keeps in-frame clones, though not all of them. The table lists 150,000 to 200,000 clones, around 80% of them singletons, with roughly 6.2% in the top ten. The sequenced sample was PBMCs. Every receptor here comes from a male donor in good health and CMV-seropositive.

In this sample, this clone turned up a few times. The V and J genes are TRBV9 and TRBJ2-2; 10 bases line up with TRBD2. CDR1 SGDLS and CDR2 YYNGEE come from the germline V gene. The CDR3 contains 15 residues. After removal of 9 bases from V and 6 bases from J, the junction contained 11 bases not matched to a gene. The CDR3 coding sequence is TGTGCCAACGGCTGGCTAGCGGGAGAACCCGGGGAGCTGTTTTTT. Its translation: CANGWLAGEPGELFF.

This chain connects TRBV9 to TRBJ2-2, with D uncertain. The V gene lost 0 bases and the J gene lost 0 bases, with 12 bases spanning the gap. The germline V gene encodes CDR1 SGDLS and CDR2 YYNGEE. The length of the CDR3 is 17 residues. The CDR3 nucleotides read TGTGCCAGCAGCGTAGGAGCAGGTCTTTCGAACACCGGGGAGCTGTTTTTT. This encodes CASSVGAGLSNTGELFF.

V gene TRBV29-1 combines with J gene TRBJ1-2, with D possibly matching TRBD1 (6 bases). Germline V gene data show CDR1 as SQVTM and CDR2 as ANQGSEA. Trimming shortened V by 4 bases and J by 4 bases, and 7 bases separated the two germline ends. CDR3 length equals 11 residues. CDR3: CSVVGGYGYTF. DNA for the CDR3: TGCAGCGTTGTAGGGGGCTATGGCTACACCTTC.

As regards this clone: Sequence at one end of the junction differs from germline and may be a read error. CDR3 coding DNA: TGTTCCAGCAGCCCGGGACAGGGGGAGAACACCGGGGAGCTGTTTTTT. Residues: CSSSPGQGENTGELFF. V and J are TRBV7-9 and TRBJ2-2, with 11 bases lining up with TRBD1. Germline loops: CDR1 SEHNR, CDR2 FQNEAQ (reference sequence). The CDR3 loop spans 16 amino acids.

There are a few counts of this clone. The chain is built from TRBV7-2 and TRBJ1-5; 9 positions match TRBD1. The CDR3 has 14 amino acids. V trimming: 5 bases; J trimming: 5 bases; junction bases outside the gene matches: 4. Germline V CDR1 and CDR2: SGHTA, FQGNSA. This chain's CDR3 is CASSPDRGYQPQHF. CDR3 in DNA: TGTGCCAGCAGCCCAGACAGGGGGTATCAGCCCCAGCATTTT. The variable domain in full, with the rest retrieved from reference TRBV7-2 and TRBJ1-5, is GAGVSQSPSNKVTEKGKDVELRCDPISGHTALYWYRQSLGQGLEFLIYFQGNSAPDKSGLPSDRFSAERTGGSVSTLTIQRTQQEDSAVYLCASSPDRGYQPQHFGDGTRLSIL.

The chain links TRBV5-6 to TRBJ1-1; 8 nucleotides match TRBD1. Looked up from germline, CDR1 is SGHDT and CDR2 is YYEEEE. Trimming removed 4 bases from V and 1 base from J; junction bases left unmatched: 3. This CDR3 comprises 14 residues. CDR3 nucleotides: TGTGCCAGCAGCGCTGACAGGGGGAACACTGAAGCTTTCTTT. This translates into CASSADRGNTEAFF.

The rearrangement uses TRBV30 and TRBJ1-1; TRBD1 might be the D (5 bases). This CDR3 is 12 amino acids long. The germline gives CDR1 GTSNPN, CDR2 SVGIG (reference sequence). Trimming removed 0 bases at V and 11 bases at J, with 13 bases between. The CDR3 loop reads CAWSVGGFHAFF. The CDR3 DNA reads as TGTGCCTGGAGTGTGGGGGGTTTTCACGCTTTCTTT.

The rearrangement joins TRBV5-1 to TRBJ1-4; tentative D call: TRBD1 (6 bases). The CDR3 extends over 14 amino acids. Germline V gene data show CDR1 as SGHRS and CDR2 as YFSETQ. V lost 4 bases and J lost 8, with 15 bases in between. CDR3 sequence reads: CASSPGQLGEKLFF. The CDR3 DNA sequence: TGCGCCAGCAGCCCGGGACAACTGGGGGAAAAACTGTTTTTT.

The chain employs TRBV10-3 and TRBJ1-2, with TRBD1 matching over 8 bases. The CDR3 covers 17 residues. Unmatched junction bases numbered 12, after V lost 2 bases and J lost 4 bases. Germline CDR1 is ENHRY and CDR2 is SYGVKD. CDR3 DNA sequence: TGTGCCATCAGTGAGCAGGACAGGGCCCAAATGGCCTATGGCTACACCTTC. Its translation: CAISEQDRAQMAYGYTF.

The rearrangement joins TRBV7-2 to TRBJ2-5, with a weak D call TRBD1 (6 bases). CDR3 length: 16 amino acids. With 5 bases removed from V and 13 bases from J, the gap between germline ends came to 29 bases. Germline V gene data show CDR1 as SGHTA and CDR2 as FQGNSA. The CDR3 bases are TGTGCCAGCAGCCTGGCAGGGCAGGGGTTAGGGTTTGGACTGTACTTC. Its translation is CASSLAGQGLGFGLYF.

This CDR3 is CASSSRDFSYNEQFF. The CDR3 coding sequence is TGTGCCAGCAGCTCCCGGGACTTCTCCTACAATGAGCAGTTCTTC. This chain uses TRBV11-1 with TRBJ2-1; D is perhaps TRBD2 (6 bases). Between the trimmed V and J ends, which lost 4 bases and 0 bases, there was a span of 10 bases. This CDR3 is built from 15 residues. CDR1 is SGHAT, CDR2 FQDESV, per germline (reference sequence).

The DNA for the CDR3 is TGTGCCAGCAGTTACAGGGGGTCGAGAACTAATGAAAAACTGTTTTTT. Encoded protein: CASSYRGSRTNEKLFF. V gene TRBV28 combines with J gene TRBJ1-4; 8 bases fit TRBD1. Unmatched junction bases numbered 5, after V lost 4 bases and J lost 1 base. The length of the CDR3 is 16 residues. CDR1 is MDHEN, CDR2 SYDVKM, per germline. The variable domain in full, with the rest retrieved from reference TRBV28 and TRBJ1-4, is DVKVTQSSRYLVKRTGEKVFLECVQDMDHENMFWYRQDPGLGLRLIYFSYDVKMKEKGDIPEGYSVSREKKERFSLILESASTNQTSMYLCASSYRGSRTNEKLFFGSGTQLSVL.

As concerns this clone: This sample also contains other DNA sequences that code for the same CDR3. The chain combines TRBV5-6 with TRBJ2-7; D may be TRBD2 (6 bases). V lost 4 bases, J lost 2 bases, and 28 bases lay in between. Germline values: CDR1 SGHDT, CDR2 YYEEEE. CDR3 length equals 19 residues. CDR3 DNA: TGTGCCAGCAGCCCCGCTAGGGTTCTTTTGGCGGGGCAACCCTACGAGCAGTACTTC. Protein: CASSPARVLLAGQPYEQYF.

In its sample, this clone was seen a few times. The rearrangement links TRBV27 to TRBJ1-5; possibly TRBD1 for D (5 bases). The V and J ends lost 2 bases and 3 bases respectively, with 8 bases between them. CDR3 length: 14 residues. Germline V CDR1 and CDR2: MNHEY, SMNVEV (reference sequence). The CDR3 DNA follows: TGTGCCAGCAGTTTAGGGACTTCCAATCAGCCCCAGCATTTT. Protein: CASSLGTSNQPQHF.

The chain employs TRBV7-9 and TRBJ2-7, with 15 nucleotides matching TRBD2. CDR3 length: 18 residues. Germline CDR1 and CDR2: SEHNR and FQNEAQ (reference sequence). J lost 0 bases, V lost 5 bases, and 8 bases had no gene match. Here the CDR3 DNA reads TGTGCCAGCAGCCTGGGACTAGCGGGAGGCCCGAGCTCCTACGAGCAGTACTTC. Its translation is CASSLGLAGGPSSYEQYF.

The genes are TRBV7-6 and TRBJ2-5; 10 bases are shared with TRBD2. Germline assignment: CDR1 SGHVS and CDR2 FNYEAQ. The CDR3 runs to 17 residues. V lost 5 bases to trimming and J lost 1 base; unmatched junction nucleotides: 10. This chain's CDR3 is CASSPAQTSGAQETQYF. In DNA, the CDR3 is TGTGCCAGCAGCCCCGCCCAAACTAGCGGGGCCCAAGAGACCCAGTACTTC.

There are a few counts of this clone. CDR3 sequence (DNA): TGTGCCAGCAGCGTAGGGACTGGTGACTACGAGCAGTACTTC. Translation gives CASSVGTGDYEQYF. The genes are TRBV9 and TRBJ2-7, with TRBD2 as a possible D gene (5 bases). The CDR3 spans 14 residues. Germline V lookup: CDR1 SGDLS, CDR2 YYNGEE. V lost 0 bases to trimming and J lost 3 bases, with 10 bases between them.